Sequencing of this TCR beta chain was carried out in a study of vaccination and CD4 T cells after COVID-19. Study-level background: The convalescents were made up of six males and four females, two of whom were Hispanic. Overlapping spike peptides of SARS-CoV-2, HCoV-NL63, HCoV-OC43 and HCoV-229E were used, and cells were stimulated with them.

The Oncomine TCR Beta short-read assay generated sequence data from the DNA of cultured CD4+ T cells. TCRdb processed the PCR reads anew with MiXCR; each CDR3 protein has one entry. Among more than 9,000 distinct CDR3 sequences listed, about 41% were seen once. Noted treatment: roughly ten-day PBMC culture with coronavirus spike peptide pools or control peptides (ViraFEST assay). Half the medium was replaced with fresh IL-2 medium on days 3 and 7. Of note for this clonotype: As yet, its antigen is unknown.

The germline V gene has CDR1 DFQATT and CDR2 SNEGSKA (reference sequence). Deletions cut 6 bases from V and 5 bases from J, with 19 bases between. The length of the CDR3 is 15 residues. Sequenced material: cultured CD4+ T cells from blood, taken after SARS-CoV-2 vaccination. The TCR comes from a human donor with COVID-19. This chain links TRBV20-1 with TRBJ2-2; the D call may be TRBD1 or TRBD2 (5 bases each). This CDR3 is CSAETPGAGTGELFF. The DNA of the CDR3 is TGCAGTGCGGAGACACCCGGGGCCGGAACCGGGGAGCTGTTTTTT.